What follows are 17 T cell receptor beta chains derived from one specimen sequenced in a study of OX40 agonist ivuxolimab in advanced cancers. The library relied on the immunoSEQ multiplex PCR assay. TCRdb took this table from immuneACCESS and kept in-frame rearrangements with V and J called. Such tables lack part of the clones; where checked against another copy, unresolved V genes explain under half of the gap, and the rest is unexplained. The sample includes about 79,000 clones, with about 92% observed a single time. The ten largest clones take up less than 0.35% of the sample. Sample: CD4+ or CD8+ T cells sorted from blood, taken in a trial of the OX40 agonist ivuxolimab. Source of these receptors: an adult with an advanced solid tumor such as melanoma, head and neck, liver or kidney cancer.

This chain uses TRBV10-1 with TRBJ1-2; maybe TRBD1 (5 bases). CDR1 and CDR2 from the germline V gene are WNHNN and SYGVQD (reference sequence). The CDR3 covers 13 residues. V lost 4 bases, J lost 4 bases, and 10 bases lay in between. CDR3 bases: TGCGCCAGCAGTGTATCAGGGTCCTATGGCTACACCTTC. It encodes CASSVSGSYGYTF.

J is TRBJ1-5 and V is TRBV11-3; 9 nucleotides line up with TRBD1. CDR3 length: 16 residues. Germline-derived CDR1 and CDR2 are SGHNT and YENEEA. V dropped 4 bases and J dropped 0; count of bases not matched to a gene: 4. DNA of the CDR3: TGTGCCAGCAGCTGTGGGACAGGGCTTAGCAATCAGCCCCAGCATTTT. Protein sequence: CASSCGTGLSNQPQHF. Looking up the rest from reference TRBV11-3 and TRBJ1-5 gives the full variable domain: EAGVVQSPRYKIIEKKQPVAFWCNPISGHNTLYWYLQNLGQGPELLIRYENEEAVDDSQLPKDRFSAERLKGVDSTLKIQPAELGDSAVYLCASSCGTGLSNQPQHFGDGTRLSIL.

The chain carries TRBV5-6 and TRBJ1-2; 8 bases match TRBD1. Trimming at V came to 4 bases and at J to 4 bases, leaving 12 bases not matched to a gene. This CDR3 has 16 residues. CDR1 and CDR2 from the germline V gene are SGHDT and YYEEEE. CDR3 sequence (DNA): TGTGCCAGCAGCGAGAAGGACAGGGCAGCGCTCTATGGCTACACCTTC. The encoded protein is CASSEKDRAALYGYTF.

The chain joins TRBV6-6 to TRBJ1-5; a possible D gene is TRBD1 (5 bases). The CDR3 consists of 13 residues. Per germline, CDR1 MNHNY and CDR2 SVGAGI (reference sequence). Trimming removed 6 bases from V and 3 bases from J, with 9 bases in between. CDR3 DNA: TGTGCCAGCAGCTGGGGCTTCAATCAGCCCCAGCATTTT. Protein product: CASSWGFNQPQHF.

The CDR3 nucleotides read TGTGCCAGTAGTTCGGACAGGGCGTCTAATCAGCCCCAGCATTTT. Translating it yields CASSSDRASNQPQHF. This sequence joins TRBV19 and TRBJ1-5; 8 bases are shared with TRBD1. With 5 bases clipped from V and 4 bases from J, the junction kept 7 bases outside the gene matches. This CDR3 is 15 amino acids long. Germline CDR1 LNHDA, CDR2 SQIVND (reference sequence).

The rearrangement links TRBV4-2 to TRBJ1-3; tentatively, D is TRBD1 (6 bases). Per germline, CDR1 LGHNA and CDR2 YNFKEQ. This CDR3 region has 20 residues. V was pared by 0 bases and J by 0 bases, with 21 bases between. The CDR3 DNA reads as TGTGCCAGCAGCCAAGATGTAGCGGGGGCCTGGGAATTCTCTGGAAACACCATATATTTT. As protein: CASSQDVAGAWEFSGNTIYF.

The chain is built from TRBV18 and TRBJ2-2; TRBD1 matches at 9 bases. Germline trimming cut 3 bases from V and 0 bases from J; bases unmatched to any gene: 8. Germline CDR1 and CDR2: KGHSH and LQKENI. The CDR3 has 18 residues. CDR3 region: CASSPGQGTFANTGELFF. The DNA for the CDR3 is TGTGCCAGCTCACCCGGACAGGGGACGTTCGCGAACACCGGGGAGCTGTTTTTT.

This clone is a singleton in its sample. The chain carries TRBV5-5 and TRBJ2-3; no definite D call. The V gene's germline CDR1 is SGHKS and CDR2 YYEKEE (reference sequence). The CDR3 length is 13 residues. Trimming stripped 4 bases from V and 0 bases from J, with 6 bases between. The CDR3 protein is CASSLPSTDTQYF. The CDR3 nucleotides read TGTGCCAGCAGCCTGCCGAGCACAGATACGCAGTATTTT.

The rearrangement links TRBV2 to TRBJ1-2; D remains ambiguous. CDR3 length: 14 amino acids. Deletions cut 4 bases from V and 2 bases from J, with 11 bases between. Per the germline V gene, CDR1 is SNHLY and CDR2 is FYNNEI. In DNA form, the CDR3 reads TGTGCCAGCAGTGGTTTAGAAGGCAACTATGGCTACACCTTC. It is translated as CASSGLEGNYGYTF.

The rearrangement uses TRBV10-1 and TRBJ1-3; D unresolved. The V gene lost 8 bases and the J gene lost 0 bases, with 8 bases spanning the gap. The CDR3 sequence is 13 residues long. CDR1 WNHNN and CDR2 SYGVQD come from the germline V gene (reference sequence). The CDR3 region is CASGRSSGNTIYF. The CDR3 nucleotides read TGCGCCAGCGGACGGAGCTCTGGAAACACCATATATTTT.

The chain has TRBV25-1 and TRBJ1-4, with 7 bases aligning to TRBD1. The CDR3 sequence is 16 residues long. The V segment lost 1 base and the J segment 4 bases; nucleotides outside the gene matches: 6. From germline, CDR1 is MGHDK and CDR2 SYGVNS. CDR3 coding DNA: TGTGCCAGCAGTGAATCAGTGACAGGGAATAATGAAAAACTGTTTTTT. Its translation: CASSESVTGNNEKLFF. Complete variable domain (other parts from reference TRBV25-1 and TRBJ1-4): EADIYQTPRYLVIGTGKKITLECSQTMGHDKMYWYQQDPGMELHLIHYSYGVNSTEKGDLSSESTVSRIRTEHFPLTLESARPSHTSQYLCASSESVTGNNEKLFFGSGTQLSVL.

The J gene is TRBJ1-2, the V gene TRBV9; 11 nucleotides line up with TRBD1. The CDR3 is made up of 19 amino acids. Looked up from germline, CDR1 is SGDLS and CDR2 is YYNGEE. With 3 bases clipped from V and 7 bases from J, the junction kept 20 bases outside the gene matches. The CDR3 nucleotides read TGTGCCAGCAGCGGAGGGAGAAGGGACAGGGGGGATTGGAAGTTTGGCTACACCTTC. The encoded protein is CASSGGRRDRGDWKFGYTF.

This chain uses TRBV18 with TRBJ1-4, with D unclear. Trimming removed 0 bases from V and 10 bases from J, with 18 bases in between. CDR1 and CDR2 from the germline V gene are KGHSH and LQKENI. The CDR3 has 16 amino acids. The CDR3 DNA reads TGTGCCAGCTCACCACCGGACGTTCACGTAGGAGTAAAACTGTTTTTT. It specifies CASSPPDVHVGVKLFF.

This chain links TRBV5-4 with TRBJ1-3; D is unclear. CDR3 length: 16 amino acids. Germline CDR1 SGHNT, CDR2 YYREEE (reference sequence). V lost 0 bases, J lost 3 bases, and 13 bases lay in between. For the CDR3, the DNA is TGTGCCAGCAGCTTGGGAGGCCCCCCGGGTGGAAACACCATATATTTT. Translated, it gives CASSLGGPPGGNTIYF.

The genes are TRBV6-5 and TRBJ1-1; TRBD1 matches at 9 bases. V dropped 6 bases and J dropped 6; count of bases not matched to a gene: 8. CDR1 MNHEY and CDR2 SVGAGI come from the germline V gene. The CDR3 sequence is 14 residues long. The CDR3 DNA reads as TGTGCCAGCAGCTGGAACAGGGGGCTGTCTGAAGCTTTCTTT. Translating gives CASSWNRGLSEAFF.

The chain has TRBV18 and TRBJ2-6; 8 bases fit TRBD1. V was clipped by 2 bases and J by 0 bases; unmatched bases: 9. Germline lookup yields CDR1 KGHSH and CDR2 LQKENI. CDR3 length equals 19 residues. CDR3 loop: CASSPFGQGTISGANVLTF. CDR3 nucleotide sequence: TGTGCCAGCTCACCATTCGGACAGGGAACTATCTCTGGGGCCAACGTCCTGACTTTC.

This clone was seen only once. The chain carries TRBV5-1 and TRBJ2-2; 8 positions agree with TRBD1. V lost 3 bases to trimming and J lost 2 bases; unmatched junction nucleotides: 6. Germline values: CDR1 SGHRS, CDR2 YFSETQ. CDR3 length equals 16 residues. As DNA, the CDR3 is TGCGCCAGCAGCTCTCAGGGGGCTGCTAACACCGGGGAGCTGTTTTTT. It specifies CASSSQGAANTGELFF.